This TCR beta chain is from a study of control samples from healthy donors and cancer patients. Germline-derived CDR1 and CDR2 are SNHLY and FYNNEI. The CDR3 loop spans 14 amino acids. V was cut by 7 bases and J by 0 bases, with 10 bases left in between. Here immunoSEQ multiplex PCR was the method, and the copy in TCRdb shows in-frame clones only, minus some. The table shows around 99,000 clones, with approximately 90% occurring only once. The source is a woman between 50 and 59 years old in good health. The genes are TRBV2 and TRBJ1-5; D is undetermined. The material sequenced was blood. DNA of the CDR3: TGTGCCAGCACGCTGGACCTTAGCAATCAGCCCCAGCATTTT. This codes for CASTLDLSNQPQHF.